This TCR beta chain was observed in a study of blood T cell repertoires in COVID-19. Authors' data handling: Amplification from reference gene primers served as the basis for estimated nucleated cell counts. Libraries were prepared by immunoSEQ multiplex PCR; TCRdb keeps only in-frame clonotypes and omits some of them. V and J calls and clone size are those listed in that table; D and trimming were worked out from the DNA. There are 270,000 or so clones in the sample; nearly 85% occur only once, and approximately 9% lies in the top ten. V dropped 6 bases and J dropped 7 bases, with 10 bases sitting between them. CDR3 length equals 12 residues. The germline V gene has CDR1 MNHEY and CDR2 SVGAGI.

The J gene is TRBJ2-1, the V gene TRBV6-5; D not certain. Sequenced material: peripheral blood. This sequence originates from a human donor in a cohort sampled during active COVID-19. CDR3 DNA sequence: TGTGCCAGCAGCCCCACACCGAATGAGCAGTTCTTC. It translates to CASSPTPNEQFF.